This T cell receptor beta chain was captured in a study of persistence of HIV-infected CD4 T cells. Findings of the study overall: Antigen-responding cells were enriched for degenerate expanded CDR3beta sequences. Proviral oligoclonality tracked with TCR oligoclonality within the same sorted cells. Compared with CD3/CD28-stimulated cells, CMV- and Gag-responding cells showed lower TCRbeta richness.

The stimulus was lysate of CMV-infected fibroblasts, roughly 10 ug/mL. CD40L-negative CD69-negative CD45RO-high memory CD4+ T cells were sorted as populations depleted of antigen-responding cells. Undetectable plasma HIV-1 RNA below 50 copies/mL lasted at least 4 years. Sequencing used immunoSEQ version 4 in survey mode. Using immunoSEQ multiplex PCR, the repertoire was profiled, and TCRdb retains in-frame clones only, with some absent. This sample has about 28,000 clones, with about four fifths found just once. CDR1 and CDR2 (germline): WNHNN, SYGVQD (reference sequence). With 5 bases clipped from V and 5 bases from J, the junction kept 7 bases outside the gene matches. This CDR3 comprises 14 residues. As concerns this clone: Antigen unknown.

Specimen: CD4+ T cells sorted from PBMCs after roughly 19-hour stimulation, collected from a patient who received antiretroviral therapy. The source of this sequence is an adult man with HIV who was CMV-seropositive. The chain has TRBV10-1 and TRBJ2-7, with TRBD1 identical over 9 bases. The CDR3 coding sequence is TGCGCCAGCAGTCCCTCCGGGACAGGGCACGAGCAGTACTTC. This codes for CASSPSGTGHEQYF.